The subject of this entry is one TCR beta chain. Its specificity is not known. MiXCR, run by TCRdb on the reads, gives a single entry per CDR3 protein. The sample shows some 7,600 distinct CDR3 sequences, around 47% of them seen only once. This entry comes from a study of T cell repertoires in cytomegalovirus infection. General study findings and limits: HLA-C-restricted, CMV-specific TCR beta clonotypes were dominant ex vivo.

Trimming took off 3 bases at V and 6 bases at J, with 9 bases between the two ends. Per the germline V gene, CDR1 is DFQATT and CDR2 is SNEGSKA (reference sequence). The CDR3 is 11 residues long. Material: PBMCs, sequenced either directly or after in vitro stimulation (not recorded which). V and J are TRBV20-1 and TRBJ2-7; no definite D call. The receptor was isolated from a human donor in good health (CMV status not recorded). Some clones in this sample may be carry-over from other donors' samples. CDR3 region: CSASDGFEQYF. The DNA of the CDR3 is TGCAGTGCTAGTGATGGCTTCGAGCAGTACTTC.